The clone carrying this TCR beta chain was detected only a few times. Antigen: not known. This record belongs to a study of OX40 agonist ivuxolimab in advanced cancers. Study background: Of mixed ages from about 20 to 90 and averaging roughly 64 years, the group was just under 85% male.

The length of the CDR3 is 14 residues. V lost 0 bases and J 3 bases, leaving 8 bases between the germline ends. Germline V lookup: CDR1 MNHNY, CDR2 SVGAGI (reference sequence). The repertoire was sequenced with immunoSEQ multiplex PCR; TCRdb's copy has only in-frame clones and lacks some. The sample has 65,000 to 95,000 clones, about 92% seen once. Study observations and caveats: Average numbers of expanded clones were greater in CD8+ T cells than in CD4+.

The chain is built from TRBV6-6 and TRBJ1-2; D is undetermined. Specimen: CD4+ or CD8+ T cells sorted from blood, collected in a trial of the OX40 agonist ivuxolimab. This TCR was recovered from an adult with an advanced solid tumor such as melanoma, head and neck, liver or kidney cancer. CDR3 DNA sequence: TGTGCCAGCAGTTACTCTGGGGAGGACTATGGCTACACCTTC. As protein: CASSYSGEDYGYTF.